The 12 T cell receptor beta chains reported below all come from one sample, sequenced in a study of control samples from healthy donors and cancer patients. Profiled with immunoSEQ multiplex PCR; TCRdb holds only in-frame clones, not every one. The sample records some 130,000 clones, 92% being singletons. Source material: blood. The source of these receptors is a woman in her forties or fifties in good health.

This rearrangement joins TRBV9 to TRBJ2-1, with 11 bases fitting TRBD2. The trim removed 0 bases at V and 8 bases at J, leaving 7 bases unmatched. This CDR3 region has 16 residues. Germline V gene data show CDR1 as SGDLS and CDR2 as YYNGEE. CDR3 sequence reads: CASSVDSGRARHEQFF. The CDR3 DNA sequence: TGTGCCAGCAGCGTAGATAGCGGGAGGGCCCGCCATGAGCAGTTCTTC.

The rearrangement links TRBV7-8 to TRBJ2-1, with 12 bases identical to TRBD2. CDR1 and CDR2 (germline): SGHVS, FQNEAQ. The CDR3 totals 17 residues. Trimming cost V 1 base and J 6 bases; bases outside gene matches: 7. The CDR3 DNA sequence: TGTGCCAGCAGCTTAGTAGCACTAGCGGGGGGTTTCAATGAGCAGTTCTTC. Residues: CASSLVALAGGFNEQFF.

The chain carries TRBV7-2 and TRBJ2-1; D unclear. Trimming shortened V by 1 base and J by 0 bases, and 19 bases separated the two germline ends. Per the germline V gene, CDR1 is SGHTA and CDR2 is FQGNSA. This CDR3 is 19 amino acids long. In DNA, the CDR3 is TGTGCCAGCAGCTTAGGGGAAGTAAGAACCTGGAGCTCCTACAATGAGCAGTTCTTC. It is translated as CASSLGEVRTWSSYNEQFF.

This chain's CDR3 is CASSLGLSYSNQPQHF. Here the CDR3 DNA reads TGTGCCAGCAGCTTAGGTTTGAGCTATAGCAATCAGCCCCAGCATTTT. This chain uses TRBV7-2 with TRBJ1-5; D is ambiguous. The CDR3 sequence is 16 residues long. Germline CDR1 SGHTA, CDR2 FQGNSA. Deletions cut 1 base from V and 0 bases from J, with 10 bases between.

A remark on this clone: Other DNA sequences in this sample translate to the same CDR3. V is TRBV5-1 and J is TRBJ2-3; TRBD2 agrees at 11 bases. The V gene's germline CDR1 is SGHRS and CDR2 YFSETQ. V dropped 0 bases and J dropped 6; count of bases not matched to a gene: 3. The CDR3 contains 15 residues. The CDR3 reads CASSLASGGTDTQYF. Written as DNA, the CDR3 is TGCGCCAGCAGCTTGGCTAGCGGGGGGACCGATACGCAGTATTTT. Complete variable domain (other parts from reference TRBV5-1 and TRBJ2-3): KAGVTQTPRYLIKTRGQQVTLSCSPISGHRSVSWYQQTPGQGLQFLFEYFSETQRNKGNFPGRFSGRQFSNSRSEMNVSTLELGDSALYLCASSLASGGTDTQYFGPGTRLTVL.

A single count supports this clone. This rearrangement joins TRBV5-1 to TRBJ2-1, with D perhaps TRBD1 or TRBD2 (7 bases each). The CDR3 length is 17 residues. In germline, CDR1 is SGHRS, CDR2 YFSETQ. V shed 4 bases and J shed 0 bases, with 17 bases lying between them. The CDR3 protein is CASSLSGGESSYNEQFF. The CDR3 DNA sequence: TGCGCCAGCAGCCTCTCAGGGGGGGAGAGCTCCTACAATGAGCAGTTCTTC. The whole variable domain, remainder taken from reference TRBV5-1 and TRBJ2-1, is KAGVTQTPRYLIKTRGQQVTLSCSPISGHRSVSWYQQTPGQGLQFLFEYFSETQRNKGNFPGRFSGRQFSNSRSEMNVSTLELGDSALYLCASSLSGGESSYNEQFFGPGTRLTVL.

This chain links TRBV30 with TRBJ1-1; TRBD1 matches at 8 bases. This CDR3 is built from 14 residues. Germline trimming cut 5 bases from V and 1 base from J; bases unmatched to any gene: 6. Germline assignment: CDR1 GTSNPN and CDR2 SVGIG (reference sequence). CDR3 region: CAWEPGQANTEAFF. In nucleotides, the CDR3 is TGTGCCTGGGAACCGGGACAGGCGAACACTGAAGCTTTCTTT.

V is TRBV7-8 and J is TRBJ1-1, with D possibly TRBD1 on 6 matching bases. The V gene lost 3 bases and the J gene lost 4 bases, with 12 bases spanning the gap. The CDR3 has 14 residues. Germline V gene data show CDR1 as SGHVS and CDR2 as FQNEAQ. CDR3 loop: CASSFRDMVTEAFF. The CDR3 DNA sequence: TGTGCCAGCAGCTTCCGGGACATGGTCACTGAAGCTTTCTTT. Full variable domain (rest looked up from reference TRBV7-8 and TRBJ1-1): GAGVSQSPRYKVAKRGQDVALRCDPISGHVSLFWYQQALGQGPEFLTYFQNEAQLDKSGLPSDRFFAERPEGSVSTLKIQRTQQEDSAVYLCASSFRDMVTEAFFGQGTRLTVV.

The rearrangement uses TRBV27 and TRBJ2-1, with 7 bases aligning to TRBD1. V lost 4 bases, J lost 5 bases, and 8 bases stayed unmatched. Germline values: CDR1 MNHEY, CDR2 SMNVEV (reference sequence). The CDR3 loop spans 15 amino acids. The CDR3 DNA is TGTGCCAGCAGTTCTCTCACCGGGACAGACAATGAGCAGTTCTTC. Translating gives CASSSLTGTDNEQFF.

The chain carries TRBV10-3 and TRBJ1-1; 7 positions match TRBD1. J lost 1 base, V lost 5 bases, and 4 bases had no gene match. Germline V CDR1 and CDR2: ENHRY, SYGVKD. The CDR3 sequence is 14 residues long. The CDR3 nucleotides read TGTGCCATCAGTCAGGGGGGGCCGAACACTGAAGCTTTCTTT. Translating it yields CAISQGGPNTEAFF.

By sample share, this clone is medium-sized. The rearrangement links TRBV24-1 to TRBJ2-2; D uncertain. CDR3 size: 14 residues. V lost 5 bases to trimming and J lost 0 bases, with 6 bases between them. Germline CDR1 KGHDR, CDR2 SFDVKD. The chain's CDR3 is CATSGYPNTGELFF. For the CDR3, the DNA is TGTGCCACCAGTGGCTACCCGAACACCGGGGAGCTGTTTTTT.

V is TRBV6-4 and J is TRBJ1-1; 8 nucleotides match TRBD1. CDR1 and CDR2 (germline): MRHNA, SNTAGT. With 3 bases clipped from V and 3 bases from J, the junction kept 9 bases outside the gene matches. The CDR3 loop spans 16 amino acids. For the CDR3, the DNA is TGTGCCAGCAGTGAGAACGGACAGGGCGGGGACACTGAAGCTTTCTTT. This codes for CASSENGQGGDTEAFF.